This TCR beta chain stems from a study of cytomegalovirus exposure and HLA in healthy donors. Study results and caveats: Researchers reported in a later analysis that common viral pathogens appeared linked to several top clusters.

As for this clone: Its target is not known.

The study ran its PCR with 60 Vbeta and 13 Jbeta primers. The data were produced by immunoSEQ multiplex PCR, yet TCRdb's version contains in-frame clones alone and is incomplete. The table lists approximately 140,000 clones, approximately 80% of them singletons. This CDR3 region has 14 residues. Germline loops: CDR1 MNHNS, CDR2 SASEGT. Deletions cut 4 bases from V and 0 bases from J, with 10 bases between. Material for sequencing was PBMCs. The chain uses TRBV6-1 and TRBJ2-7; D gene ambiguous. This clonotype originated in a man aged 40-49 years in good health and CMV-seronegative. CDR3: CASSVGQDSYEQYF. CDR3 nucleotides: TGTGCCAGCAGTGTTGGGCAGGACTCCTACGAGCAGTACTTC.